The 4 T cell receptor beta chains reported below all come from one sample, sequenced in a study of T cell responses to AZD1222 COVID-19 vaccine. TCRdb keeps only in-frame clones here, not all; method: immunoSEQ multiplex PCR. The repertoire consists of around 70,000 clones, with less than 85% occurring once and the leading ten covering about a fifth. Material: peripheral blood, obtained on day 0 of AZD1222 vaccination. All receptors derive from an adult in good health.

The chain couples TRBV12-3 or TRBV12-4 to TRBJ2-1; TRBD2 agrees at 7 bases. The CDR3 loop spans 13 amino acids. V lost 9 bases to trimming and J lost 8 bases; unmatched junction nucleotides: 10. CDR3 region: CASSWRESDEQFF. CDR3 in DNA: TGTGCCAGTTCCTGGCGGGAGTCCGATGAGCAGTTCTTC.

The V and J genes are TRBV27 and TRBJ2-7; D not resolved. Deletions cut 5 bases from V and 0 bases from J, with 11 bases between. The CDR3 length is 14 residues. Germline V gene sequence: CDR1 MNHEY, CDR2 SMNVEV (reference sequence). The CDR3 protein is CASSASPPSYEQYF. CDR3 bases: TGTGCCAGCAGTGCCTCTCCTCCCTCCTACGAGCAGTACTTC.

V is TRBV27 and J is TRBJ2-7, with 7 bases matching TRBD2. CDR3 size: 15 residues. Germline values: CDR1 MNHEY, CDR2 SMNVEV (reference sequence). V dropped 3 bases and J dropped 4; count of bases not matched to a gene: 9. This chain's CDR3 is CASSFFREGTYEQYF. DNA for the CDR3: TGTGCCAGCAGTTTCTTCAGGGAGGGTACTTACGAGCAGTACTTC.

This chain uses TRBV18 with TRBJ2-1; TRBD2 matches 10 bases. CDR1 and CDR2 (germline): KGHSH, LQKENI. The CDR3 is 17 amino acids. Trimming cost V 0 bases and J 4 bases; bases outside gene matches: 6. In DNA form, the CDR3 reads TGTGCCAGCTCACCACCGGCTAGCGGGGGATTATACAATGAGCAGTTCTTC. Translating gives CASSPPASGGLYNEQFF.